What follows is one T cell receptor beta chain and its context. In the study's own analysis: From reference gene primer amplification, estimates of nucleated cell counts were derived. Assay: immunoSEQ multiplex PCR; the TCRdb copy retains only in-frame clones and omits some. Clone size and V and J calls were adopted from that table, with D and trimming inferred from the DNA. This table holds about 120,000 clones, almost 90% found once. The source of the sample is a study of blood T cell repertoires in COVID-19. On the study more broadly: Acute and convalescent COVID-19 samples came from the United States, Italy and Spain. PBMCs, B-cell-depleted T cells, or T cells were the source of the cDNA or gDNA that made up the material.

Recruited during active infection, patients (from Seattle) were subsequently followed longitudinally. The CDR3 runs to 19 residues. With V trimmed by 6 bases and J by 4 bases, 17 bases remained unmatched. Per the germline V gene, CDR1 is SNHLY and CDR2 is FYNNEI. The receptor comes from a woman aged 55-70 years with COVID-19, enrolled during active disease. Sequenced material: peripheral blood. The chain links TRBV2 to TRBJ2-2; 10 nucleotides align to TRBD1. The CDR3 spells CASRAGTGVEFSTTGELFF. The DNA of the CDR3 is TGTGCCAGCAGGGCCGGGACAGGGGTAGAATTTTCGACCACCGGGGAGCTGTTTTTT.